A selection of T cell receptor beta chains follows, all from one sample in a study of T cell changes during pregnancy in multiple sclerosis. Libraries were prepared by immunoSEQ multiplex PCR; TCRdb keeps only in-frame clonotypes and omits some of them. The sample gives about 57,000 clones, under 95% of which show up once; 0.15% to 0.2% is in the top ten. Here the sequenced sample was CD4+ T cells from peripheral blood mononuclear cells, taken in the second trimester of pregnancy. The receptors were gathered from a female donor with multiple sclerosis, enrolled in a pregnancy study. Both conserved end residues are part of each CDR3. A D gene is named only where the DNA matches it firmly. Size values are once, few and many counts, or a class for expanded clones, and some rows have none.

NA | NA | 15 | TRBJ2-2 | TRBV6-1 | NA | CASILDRVFTGELFF
NA | NA | 14 | TRBJ2-2 | TRBV7-3 | TGTGCCAGCAGCTTCTCGGGTGACACCGGGGAGCTGTTTTTT | CASSFSGDTGELFF
NA | NA | 13 | TRBJ2-3 | TRBV15 | TGTGCCACCAGCAGTGAGATGATAGATACGCAGTATTTT | CATSSEMIDTQYF
NA | NA | 16 | TRBJ2-7 | TRBV5-5 | TGTGCCAGCAGCTTGGGCGGGGACTTATTATCCTACGAGCAGTACTTC | CASSLGGDLLSYEQYF
NA | once | 14 | TRBJ1-1 | TRBV28 | TGTGCCAGCAGTTTCCCTCAGGGCGTTATAGGGACTTTCTTT | CASSFPQGVIGTFF
NA | NA | 15 | TRBJ2-6 | TRBV30 | TGTGCCTGGAGTGCACAGGGCGATGGGGCCAACGTCCTGACTTTC | CAWSAQGDGANVLTF
TRBD2 | NA | 16 | TRBJ2-7 | TRBV5-1 | TGCGCCAGCAGCTTGGACGGGAGGAGTTGGTCCTACGAGCAGTACTTC | CASSLDGRSWSYEQYF
TRBD1 | NA | 14 | TRBJ2-5 | TRBV5-4 | TGTGCCAGCAGCTTCCAGGGGGCCAAAGAGACCCAGTACTTC | CASSFQGAKETQYF
TRBD1 | NA | 16 | TRBJ2-2 | TRBV5-4 | TGTGCCAGCAGCAGGGGACAGGGTTCGAACACCGGGGAGCTGTTTTTT | CASSRGQGSNTGELFF
TRBD1 | NA | 14 | TRBJ2-3 | TRBV19 | TGTGCCACCTCGACAGGGCGTACCCCAGATACGCAGTATTTT | CATSTGRTPDTQYF
TRBD2 | NA | 16 | TRBJ2-3 | TRBV7-9 | TGTGCCAGCAGCTTCGGGACTAGCGGCACCACAGATACGCAGTATTTT | CASSFGTSGTTDTQYF
NA | NA | 15 | TRBJ1-1 | TRBV7-3 | TGTGCCAGCAGCCCCCATGGAGGGATGAACACTGAAGCTTTCTTT | CASSPHGGMNTEAFF
TRBD1 | NA | 16 | TRBJ2-2 | TRBV9 | TGTGCCAGCAGCGTTTCCCCGGGACAGGGCGCCGGGGAGCTGTTTTTT | CASSVSPGQGAGELFF